One sample yielded the 19 T cell receptor beta chains listed below, sequenced in a study of CD8 T cells in ankylosing spondylitis. Overall study findings and caveats: There was a TCR beta motif, made of fewer than 10 highly homologous variants, that appeared characteristic of ankylosing spondylitis blood.

From the 5' RACE reads, TCRdb called clonotypes with MiXCR, one entry per CDR3 protein. Here the sample spans a few hundred thousand distinct CDR3 sequences, around 19% being singletons. Their recognized antigens are unknown. Sequencing was carried out using blood, either unsorted or a sorted T cell fraction (not recorded which). These receptors were collected from a male donor with ankylosing spondylitis.

This clonotype was detected only a few times. V gene TRBV28 combines with J gene TRBJ2-7; 7 bases fit TRBD1. Trimming took 6 bases from V and 3 from J; bases not matched to a gene: 11. Germline V CDR1 and CDR2: MDHEN, SYDVKM. The CDR3 extends over 15 amino acids. CDR3 in amino acids: CASSFGDSTNYEQYF. CDR3 sequence (DNA): TGTGCCAGCAGCTTCGGGGACAGTACGAACTACGAGCAGTACTTC.

The chain carries TRBV6-5 and TRBJ1-1, with D maybe TRBD1 (5 bases). CDR3 length: 14 amino acids. The V end lost 0 bases, the J end lost 3 bases, and 8 bases lay between the germline ends. From germline, CDR1 is MNHEY and CDR2 SVGAGI. CDR3: CASSYSGTHTEAFF. CDR3 DNA: TGTGCCAGCAGTTACTCCGGGACCCACACTGAAGCTTTCTTT.

There are many counts of this clonotype. This rearrangement joins TRBV5-1 to TRBJ2-1, with 7 bases lining up with TRBD1. V lost 0 bases and J lost 4; bases outside the gene matches: 4. The V gene's germline CDR1 is SGHRS and CDR2 YFSETQ. The CDR3 has 15 residues. CDR3 bases: TGCGCCAGCAGCTTGGATGGGACAGTGTACAATGAGCAGTTCTTC. Translated: CASSLDGTVYNEQFF.

This clonotype has only a few counts. The gene calls are TRBV12-3 or TRBV12-4 and TRBJ1-2; 9 bases align to TRBD1. The CDR3 totals 17 residues. Germline trimming cut 8 bases from V and 3 bases from J; bases unmatched to any gene: 16. CDR3 sequence reads: CASASSGTGFMDYGYTF. In DNA, the CDR3 is TGTGCCAGCGCCTCTTCCGGGACAGGGTTTATGGACTATGGCTACACCTTC.

The genes are TRBV10-3 and TRBJ2-2; 9 bases are shared with TRBD1. The CDR3 extends over 16 amino acids. Looked up from germline, CDR1 is ENHRY and CDR2 is SYGVKD. Unmatched junction bases numbered 7, after V lost 3 bases and J lost 5 bases. CDR3 nucleotides: TGTGCCATCAGTGACACAGGGGGCCGGGGAACCGGGGAGCTGTTTTTT. Translating it yields CAISDTGGRGTGELFF.

This clonotype was seen a handful of times. The chain carries TRBV2 and TRBJ1-5; possibly TRBD1 for D (5 bases). Germline CDR1 is SNHLY and CDR2 is FYNNEI. CDR3 length equals 16 residues. Trimming stripped 2 bases from V and 5 bases from J, with 16 bases between. CDR3 region: CASSEWEARVYQPQHF. CDR3 coding DNA: TGTGCCAGCAGTGAATGGGAGGCCAGGGTGTATCAGCCCCAGCATTTT.

This clonotype was observed a handful of times. The V and J genes are TRBV29-1 and TRBJ1-2; TRBD1 matches at 8 bases. V was pared by 5 bases and J by 7 bases, with 6 bases of the junction left unmatched. The CDR3 is made up of 12 amino acids. CDR1 is SQVTM, CDR2 ANQGSEA, per germline. The CDR3 DNA follows: TGCAGCGTTCCCGGACAGGGTGGTGGCTACACCTTC. Amino acid sequence: CSVPGQGGGYTF. The complete variable domain, with remaining parts taken from reference TRBV29-1 and TRBJ1-2, reads SAVISQKPSRDICQRGTSLTIQCQVDSQVTMMFWYRQQPGQSLTLIATANQGSEATYESGFVIDKFPISRPNLTFSTLTVSNMSPEDSSIYLCSVPGQGGGYTFGSGTRLTVV.

The rearrangement links TRBV30 to TRBJ1-2; perhaps TRBD1 as D (6 bases). Trimming pared 1 base from V and 7 bases from J, leaving 13 bases between. This CDR3 is built from 13 residues. Germline V gene lookup returns CDR1 GTSNPN and CDR2 SVGIG (reference sequence). The CDR3 DNA follows: TGTGCCTGGAGTGAGGGGGGGCTGGCTGGCTACACCTTC. Amino acid sequence: CAWSEGGLAGYTF.

The chain has TRBV7-9 and TRBJ2-3, with D possibly being TRBD1 or TRBD2 (5 bases each). Germline CDR1 SEHNR, CDR2 FQNEAQ (reference sequence). V shed 5 bases and J shed 4 bases, with 22 bases lying between them. The CDR3 loop spans 17 amino acids. CDR3 DNA sequence: TGTGCCAGCAGCCCCTTTCCCAGGGAGTCGTGGGCAGATACGCAGTATTTT. Protein product: CASSPFPRESWADTQYF.

The rearrangement joins TRBV20-1 to TRBJ2-1, with 7 nucleotides matching TRBD2. Trimming cost V 5 bases and J 8 bases; bases outside gene matches: 0. Germline V lookup: CDR1 DFQATT, CDR2 SNEGSKA (reference sequence). This CDR3 contains 10 residues. The CDR3 bases are TGCAGTGCTGGGGGGGATGAGCAGTTCTTC. Protein: CSAGGDEQFF.

V and J are TRBV7-9 and TRBJ1-6; D remains ambiguous. Germline-derived CDR1 and CDR2 are SEHNR and FQNEAQ (reference sequence). The CDR3 contains 15 residues. Trimming cost V 5 bases and J 6 bases, with 14 bases left between them. In DNA, the CDR3 is TGTGCCAGCAGCGGAGACACGACCTCTAATTCACCCCTCCACTTT. Encoded protein: CASSGDTTSNSPLHF. The full variable domain, rest sourced from reference TRBV7-9 and TRBJ1-6, is DTGVSQNPRHKITKRGQNVTFRCDPISEHNRLYWYRQTLGQGPEFLTYFQNEAQLEKSRLLSDRFSAERPKGSFSTLEIQRTEQGDSAMYLCASSGDTTSNSPLHFGNGTRLTVT.

The chain is built from TRBV5-6 and TRBJ2-2; possibly TRBD1 for D (6 bases). V was pared by 3 bases and J by 2 bases, with 11 bases between. There are 15 residues in the CDR3. Germline CDR1 is SGHDT and CDR2 is YYEEEE. CDR3 residues: CASSSDSVNTGELFF. The CDR3 DNA reads TGTGCCAGCAGCTCGGACAGCGTTAACACCGGGGAGCTGTTTTTT.

The chain joins TRBV25-1 to TRBJ2-7; D is perhaps TRBD1 or TRBD2 (5 bases each). This CDR3 region has 14 residues. Per germline, CDR1 MGHDK and CDR2 SYGVNS. V was trimmed by 1 base and J by 5 bases, leaving 12 bases between them. DNA of the CDR3: TGTGCCAGCAGTGAATCAGGGAGCCTGAACGAGCAGTACTTC. Encoded protein: CASSESGSLNEQYF.

This clonotype was seen more than once but under ten times. This chain uses TRBV6-1 with TRBJ2-1; TRBD1 might be the D (6 bases). CDR1 and CDR2 from the germline V gene are MNHNS and SASEGT. V lost 6 bases to trimming and J lost 0 bases, with 12 bases between them. CDR3 size: 15 residues. The CDR3 DNA reads as TGTGCCAGCAGCGACCGGGACAACTCCTACAATGAGCAGTTCTTC. It specifies CASSDRDNSYNEQFF.

The rearrangement uses TRBV5-1 and TRBJ1-1, with D unclear. The CDR3 runs to 13 residues. V dropped 2 bases and J dropped 4 bases, with 9 bases sitting between them. Germline V lookup: CDR1 SGHRS, CDR2 YFSETQ. This CDR3 reads CASSFRVSTEAFF. The DNA for the CDR3 is TGCGCCAGCAGCTTTCGGGTGAGCACTGAAGCTTTCTTT.

The gene calls are TRBV6-2 or TRBV6-3 and TRBJ2-1; no firm D call. The germline V gene has CDR1 MNHEY and CDR2 SVGEGT. The CDR3 totals 16 residues. Trimming stripped 4 bases from V and 6 bases from J, with 19 bases between. CDR3 in DNA: TGTGCCAGCAGTTCATCTGGGGTGATATTACGCAATGAGCAGTTCTTC. Translation: CASSSSGVILRNEQFF.

The chain has TRBV25-1 and TRBJ2-3; no definite D call. The length of the CDR3 is 16 residues. Trimming shortened V by 0 bases and J by 0 bases, and 10 bases separated the two germline ends. Germline V gene sequence: CDR1 MGHDK, CDR2 SYGVNS. The CDR3 spells CASSEYKSGSTDTQYF. The CDR3 DNA sequence: TGTGCCAGCAGTGAATATAAAAGTGGCAGCACAGATACGCAGTATTTT.

The gene calls are TRBV6-5 and TRBJ1-1; no firm D call. CDR1 is MNHEY, CDR2 SVGAGI, per germline. Between the trimmed V and J ends, which lost 2 bases and 1 base, there was a span of 8 bases. The CDR3 runs 14 residues. The DNA for the CDR3 is TGTGCCAGCAGTTACGCCGACACGAACACTGAAGCTTTCTTT. It translates to CASSYADTNTEAFF.

This clonotype was found a few times. The gene calls are TRBV19 and TRBJ1-1, with 7 bases aligning to TRBD1. Germline CDR1 LNHDA, CDR2 SQIVND (reference sequence). The CDR3 totals 16 residues. V lost 8 bases, J lost 1 base, and 13 bases stayed unmatched. The CDR3 loop is CASADRIDRENTEAFF. For the CDR3, the DNA is TGTGCCAGTGCGGACCGTATCGACAGGGAGAACACTGAAGCTTTCTTT.